This T cell receptor (beta chain) was recorded in a study of T cells after yellow fever vaccination. Study-level results: Abundant contaminating clonotypes from the bulk population could appear in FACS-sorted repertoires. Detected again after the booster were most primary-vaccination clones, at nearly 97% CD4 and 88% CD8.

In germline, CDR1 is SGDLS, CDR2 YYNGEE. This CDR3 spans 13 amino acids. V was cut by 6 bases and J by 2 bases, with 10 bases left in between. One entry per CDR3 protein, called by TCRdb with MiXCR from the 5' RACE reads. The repertoire holds under 150,000 distinct CDR3 sequences, roughly 15% seen once, with more than 40% in the top ten. This clonotype was picked up a small number of times. What it binds is unknown. The chain is built from TRBV9 and TRBJ2-3, with no clear D. This sequence originates from a man aged 18-30 years who received the YFV17D yellow fever vaccine. Here the sequenced sample was CD8+ T cells sorted from PBMCs, taken 5 days after the yellow fever booster vaccination. The CDR3 spells CASNLLITDTQYF. The CDR3 DNA reads as TGTGCCAGCAACCTACTAATCACAGATACGCAGTATTTT. The variable domain in full, with the rest retrieved from reference TRBV9 and TRBJ2-3, is DSGVTQTPKHLITATGQRVTLRCSPRSGDLSVYWYQQSLDQGLQFLIQYYNGEERAKGNILERFSAQQFPDLHSELNLSSLELGDSALYFCASNLLITDTQYFGPGTRLTVL.